These T cell receptor beta chains were read from a single sample in a study of OX40 agonist ivuxolimab in advanced cancers. The protocol was immunoSEQ multiplex PCR, while the TCRdb copy is restricted to in-frame clones and leaves out a portion. The sample shows roughly 110,000 clones, about nine tenths of them seen only once. Sequenced here: CD4+ or CD8+ T cells sorted from blood, sampled in a trial of the OX40 agonist ivuxolimab. These receptors were collected from an adult with an advanced solid tumor such as melanoma, head and neck, liver or kidney cancer. Both conserved end residues are part of each CDR3. D genes are given only for firm matches. Only some rows state a clone size, as once, few, many or a class for expanded clones.

V gene,clone size,J gene,D gene,CDR3 protein,CDR3 DNA
TRBV2,-,TRBJ2-6,-,CATQGGGANVLTF,TGTGCCACACAGGGCGGGGGGGCCAACGTCCTGACTTTC
TRBV5-1,-,TRBJ2-7,-,CASPPRGGPYEQYF,TGCGCCAGCCCTCCTAGGGGGGGGCCCTACGAGCAGTACTTC
TRBV5-6,-,TRBJ2-3,-,CASSRRVGGGDTQYF,TGTGCCAGCAGCCGGAGGGTGGGAGGTGGGGATACGCAGTATTTT
TRBV6-5,-,TRBJ2-3,TRBD2,CASSYSAGGPKDTQYF,TGTGCCAGCAGTTACTCTGCGGGGGGGCCGAAAGATACGCAGTATTTT
TRBV4-3,-,TRBJ2-7,-,CASSPQRQSYEQYF,TGCGCCAGCAGCCCCCAGAGACAATCCTACGAGCAGTACTTC
TRBV4-3,-,TRBJ1-2,-,CASSQLRGGYGYTF,TGCGCCAGCAGCCAATTACGGGGGGGCTATGGCTACACCTTC
TRBV28,-,TRBJ2-7,-,CATSGPGDSSYEQYF,TGTGCCACTTCCGGTCCGGGGGATAGCTCCTACGAGCAGTACTTC
TRBV7-8,-,TRBJ2-3,-,CASSLVPSQDTQYF,TGTGCCAGCAGCTTAGTTCCTAGTCAGGATACGCAGTATTTT
TRBV5-6,-,TRBJ1-5,TRBD1,CASSLVDRPEPQHF,TGTGCCAGCAGCTTAGTGGACAGGCCGGAACCCCAGCATTTT
TRBV27,-,TRBJ2-6,TRBD1,CASSLFGTALHPGANVLTF,TGTGCCAGCAGTTTATTCGGGACAGCCCTTCACCCTGGGGCCAACGTCCTGACTTTC
TRBV14,-,TRBJ2-3,TRBD1,CASSYRQGRTDTQYF,TGTGCCAGCAGCTATCGACAGGGAAGGACAGATACGCAGTATTTT
TRBV6-1,-,TRBJ2-7,-,CASSRFSYEQYF,TGTGCCAGCAGTCGTTTCTCCTACGAGCAGTACTTC
TRBV7-8,-,TRBJ2-7,TRBD1,CASSLEGTVKTYEQYF,TGTGCCAGCAGCTTAGAAGGGACAGTAAAAACCTACGAGCAGTACTTC
TRBV6-6,few,TRBJ1-5,-,CASSDPQPQHF,TGTGCCAGCAGTGACCCCCAGCCCCAGCATTTT
TRBV2,-,TRBJ2-5,-,CASNIADLQETQYF,TGTGCCAGCAACATAGCGGATCTCCAAGAGACCCAGTACTTC
TRBV10-3,-,TRBJ1-1,-,CATSHGNTEAFF,TGTGCCACCTCACATGGGAACACTGAAGCTTTCTTT
TRBV28,-,TRBJ1-5,TRBD1,CASCSGGRSNQPQHF,TGTGCCAGCTGCTCAGGGGGCCGCAGCAATCAGCCCCAGCATTTT
TRBV28,once,TRBJ1-2,-,CAGRNRNYGYTF,TGTGCCGGTAGGAACCGGAACTATGGCTACACCTTC
TRBV9,once,TRBJ2-5,TRBD2,CASTKGLAAQETQYF,TGTGCCAGCACCAAAGGCCTAGCGGCGCAAGAGACCCAGTACTTC
TRBV5-1,-,TRBJ2-1,-,CASSFSISYNEQFF,TGCGCCAGCAGCTTCAGCATTTCCTACAATGAGCAGTTCTTC
TRBV7-2,-,TRBJ2-7,-,CASSLGNSYEQYF,TGTGCCAGCAGCTTGGGGAACTCCTACGAGCAGTACTTC
TRBV28,-,TRBJ1-2,-,CASSLAGSGYTF,TGTGCCAGCAGTTTGGCAGGTTCGGGCTACACCTTC
TRBV7-7,-,TRBJ2-7,-,CASSLRAGNSYEQYF,TGTGCCAGCAGCTTAAGGGCGGGTAACTCCTACGAGCAGTACTTC
TRBV5-1,-,TRBJ2-1,-,CASSLVSNEQFF,TGCGCCAGCAGCTTAGTATCCAATGAGCAGTTCTTC
TRBV10-3,-,TRBJ2-1,-,CAITEAPNNEQFF,TGTGCCATCACCGAGGCCCCTAACAATGAGCAGTTCTTC
TRBV7-2,once,TRBJ1-5,-,CASSLIGVNQPQHF,TGTGCCAGCAGCTTAATTGGGGTCAATCAGCCCCAGCATTTT
TRBV29-1,once,TRBJ2-2,TRBD2,CSHDGGANTGELFF,TGCAGCCATGACGGGGGGGCGAACACCGGGGAGCTGTTTTTT
TRBV4-1,-,TRBJ1-5,-,CASSGSSPQNQPQHF,TGCGCCAGCAGCGGTTCTTCCCCCCAAAATCAGCCCCAGCATTTT
TRBV7-2,once,TRBJ2-7,TRBD1,CASSLAGQGAEEQYF,TGTGCCAGCAGCTTAGCGGGACAGGGGGCTGAAGAGCAGTACTTC
TRBV7-9,-,TRBJ2-1,-,CASGGVGEQFF,TGTGCCAGCGGGGGAGTCGGCGAGCAGTTCTTC
TRBV27,-,TRBJ2-3,-,CASSSILGGPDTQYF,TGTGCCAGCAGTTCGATTCTGGGGGGCCCAGATACGCAGTATTTT
TRBV20-1,-,TRBJ1-2,-,CSAWTDYGYTF,TGCAGTGCCTGGACAGACTATGGCTACACCTTC
TRBV30,-,TRBJ1-3,-,CARQNSGNTIYF,TGTGCCCGGCAGAACTCTGGAAACACCATATATTTT
TRBV19,-,TRBJ1-2,-,CASSASGGTNYGYTF,TGTGCCAGTAGTGCCTCGGGTGGGACTAACTATGGCTACACCTTC
TRBV7-2,-,TRBJ2-1,-,CASSFRAQQGRGEQFF,TGTGCCAGCAGCTTTAGGGCCCAGCAGGGAAGAGGTGAGCAGTTCTTC
TRBV18,few,TRBJ1-1,-,CASSPPHTKNTEAFF,TGTGCCAGCTCACCACCCCACACAAAGAACACTGAAGCTTTCTTT
TRBV19,-,TRBJ1-5,-,CASSMPQGGAQPQHF,TGTGCCAGTAGTATGCCCCAGGGAGGCGCTCAGCCCCAGCATTTT
TRBV29-1,-,TRBJ2-7,-,CSDLQESSYEQYF,TGCAGCGACCTACAGGAAAGCTCCTACGAGCAGTACTTC
TRBV4-2,-,TRBJ2-3,TRBD2,CASSQLAGGSTDTQYF,TGTGCCAGCAGCCAACTTGCGGGGGGAAGCACAGATACGCAGTATTTT
TRBV11-2,-,TRBJ2-7,TRBD2,CASSWTSGQEQYF,TGTGCCAGCAGCTGGACTAGCGGGCAAGAGCAGTACTTC
TRBV7-9,-,TRBJ2-5,-,CASSLGQVLQETQYF,TGTGCCAGCAGCTTAGGTCAGGTACTTCAAGAGACCCAGTACTTC
TRBV6-5,few,TRBJ1-6,-,CASSLGINSPLHF,TGTGCCAGCAGCCTGGGGATTAATTCACCCCTCCACTTT
TRBV6-1,-,TRBJ2-4,TRBD2,CASSATGGNIQYF,TGTGCCAGCAGTGCTACGGGGGGAAACATTCAGTACTTC
TRBV7-2,-,TRBJ1-6,-,CASSYNSPLHF,TGTGCCAGCAGCTATAATTCACCCCTCCACTTT